These T cell receptor beta chains were read from a single sample in a study of Ad26.COV2.S vaccination and SARS-CoV-2 variants. Profiled with immunoSEQ multiplex PCR; TCRdb holds only in-frame clones, not every one. The sample lists around 300,000 clones, around 89% occurring once. This sample comprised peripheral blood, obtained in a trial of Ad26.COV2.S vaccine versus placebo. These receptors were obtained from a person aged 18-65 years who received the Ad26.COV2.S COVID-19 vaccine or a placebo. CDR3s leave out the opening cysteine and the closing phenylalanine or tryptophan.

j_gene: TRBJ1-2; len: 11; v_gene: TRBV12-3/TRBV12-4; CDR3aa: ASRLGTDYGYT
j_gene: TRBJ2-7; len: 12; v_gene: TRBV20-1; CDR3aa: SASLGQASYEQY
j_gene: TRBJ2-3; len: 10; v_gene: TRBV19; CDR3aa: ASPLPTDTQY
j_gene: TRBJ1-1; len: 10; v_gene: TRBV4-2; CDR3aa: ASMGRITEAF
j_gene: TRBJ2-3; len: 12; v_gene: TRBV7-2; CDR3aa: ASSLARVVDTQY
j_gene: TRBJ2-5; len: 10; v_gene: TRBV29-1; CDR3aa: SAGAGQETQY
j_gene: TRBJ2-7; len: 12; v_gene: TRBV7-2; CDR3aa: ASSQHPYSYEQY
j_gene: TRBJ2-3; len: 12; v_gene: TRBV7-9; CDR3aa: ASSLSGGTDTQY
j_gene: TRBJ2-6; len: 14; v_gene: TRBV20-1; CDR3aa: SASTGSNTGANVLT
j_gene: TRBJ1-4; len: 14; v_gene: TRBV30; CDR3aa: AWSRRQAAYNEKLF
j_gene: TRBJ1-2; len: 13; v_gene: TRBV6-5; CDR3aa: ASSYSPGTGGGYT
j_gene: TRBJ1-1; len: 13; v_gene: TRBV7-9; CDR3aa: ASSARQGARTEAF
j_gene: TRBJ2-5; len: 12; v_gene: TRBV25-1; CDR3aa: ASSRQGMGETQY
j_gene: TRBJ2-2; len: 16; v_gene: TRBV15; CDR3aa: ATSSWDPGQGQDGELF
j_gene: TRBJ1-1; len: 13; v_gene: TRBV28; CDR3aa: ASRAGGRVDTEAF
j_gene: TRBJ2-5; len: 12; v_gene: TRBV7-9; CDR3aa: ASSPGTGGKTQY
j_gene: TRBJ1-3; len: 17; v_gene: TRBV24-1; CDR3aa: ATSDLHTGTKSSGNTIY
j_gene: TRBJ2-5; len: 12; v_gene: TRBV30; CDR3aa: AWSLGLAARTQY
j_gene: TRBJ2-1; len: 11; v_gene: TRBV24-1; CDR3aa: ATSDRPLGEQF
j_gene: TRBJ1-1; len: 15; v_gene: TRBV4-2; CDR3aa: ASSQDRGGGMNTEAF
j_gene: TRBJ2-7; len: 13; v_gene: TRBV3-1/TRBV3-2; CDR3aa: ASSLILASPYEQY
j_gene: TRBJ2-6; len: 12; v_gene: TRBV9; CDR3aa: ASAKDSGANVLT